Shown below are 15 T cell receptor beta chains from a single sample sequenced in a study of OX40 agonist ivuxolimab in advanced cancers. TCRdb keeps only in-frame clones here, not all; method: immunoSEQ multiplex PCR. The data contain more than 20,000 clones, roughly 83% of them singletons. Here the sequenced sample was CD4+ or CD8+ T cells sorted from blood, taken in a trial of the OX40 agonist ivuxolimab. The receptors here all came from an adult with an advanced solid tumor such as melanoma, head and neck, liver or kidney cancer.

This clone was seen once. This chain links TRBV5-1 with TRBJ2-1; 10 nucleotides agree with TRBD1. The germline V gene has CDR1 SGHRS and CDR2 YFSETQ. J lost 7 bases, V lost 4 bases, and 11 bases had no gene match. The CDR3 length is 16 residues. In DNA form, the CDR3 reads TGCGCCAGCAGCCCGGCGCCGGGACAGGGGAAAAATGAGCAGTTCTTC. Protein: CASSPAPGQGKNEQFF. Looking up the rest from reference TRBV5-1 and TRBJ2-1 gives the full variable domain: KAGVTQTPRYLIKTRGQQVTLSCSPISGHRSVSWYQQTPGQGLQFLFEYFSETQRNKGNFPGRFSGRQFSNSRSEMNVSTLELGDSALYLCASSPAPGQGKNEQFFGPGTRLTVL.

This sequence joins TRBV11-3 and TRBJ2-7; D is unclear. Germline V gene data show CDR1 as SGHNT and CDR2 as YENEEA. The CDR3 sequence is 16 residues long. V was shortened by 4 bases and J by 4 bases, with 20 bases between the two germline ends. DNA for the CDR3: TGTGCCAGCAGCTGGCCCAGGAAAGGCCATTTGTACGAGCAGTACTTC. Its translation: CASSWPRKGHLYEQYF.

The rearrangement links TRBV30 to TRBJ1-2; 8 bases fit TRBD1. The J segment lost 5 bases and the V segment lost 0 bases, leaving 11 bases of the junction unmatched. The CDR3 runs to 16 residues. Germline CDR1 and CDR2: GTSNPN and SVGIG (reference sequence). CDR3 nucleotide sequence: TGTGCCTGGAGTGTAGGACAGGGAGGGGGTCTGTATGGCTACACCTTC. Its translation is CAWSVGQGGGLYGYTF.

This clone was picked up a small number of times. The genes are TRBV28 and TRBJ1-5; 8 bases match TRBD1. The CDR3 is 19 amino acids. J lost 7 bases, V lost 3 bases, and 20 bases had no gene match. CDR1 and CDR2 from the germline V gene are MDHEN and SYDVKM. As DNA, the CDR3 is TGTGCCAGCAGTTTTAGGACAGGGAGGGGAATAGAGGATCTCCAGCCCCAGCATTTT. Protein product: CASSFRTGRGIEDLQPQHF.

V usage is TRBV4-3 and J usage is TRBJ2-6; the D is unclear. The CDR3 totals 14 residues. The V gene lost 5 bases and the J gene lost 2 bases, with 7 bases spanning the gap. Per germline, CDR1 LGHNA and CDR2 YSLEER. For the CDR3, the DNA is TGCGCCAGCAGCGCGGCGGCTGGGGCCAACGTCCTGACTTTC. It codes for CASSAAAGANVLTF.

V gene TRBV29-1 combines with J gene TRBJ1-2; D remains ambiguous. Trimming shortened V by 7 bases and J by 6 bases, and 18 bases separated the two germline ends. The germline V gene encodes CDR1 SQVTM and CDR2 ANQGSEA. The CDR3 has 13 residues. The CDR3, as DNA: TGCAGCGCCGCTTTAGGCCCTTCCGATGGCTACACCTTC. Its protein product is CSAALGPSDGYTF.

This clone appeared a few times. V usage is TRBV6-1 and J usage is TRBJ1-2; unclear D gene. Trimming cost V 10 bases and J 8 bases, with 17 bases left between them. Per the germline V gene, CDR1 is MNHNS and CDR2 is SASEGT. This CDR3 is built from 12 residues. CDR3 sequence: CATTHRGLGYTF. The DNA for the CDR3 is TGTGCCACCACCCACCGAGGTCTGGGCTACACCTTC.

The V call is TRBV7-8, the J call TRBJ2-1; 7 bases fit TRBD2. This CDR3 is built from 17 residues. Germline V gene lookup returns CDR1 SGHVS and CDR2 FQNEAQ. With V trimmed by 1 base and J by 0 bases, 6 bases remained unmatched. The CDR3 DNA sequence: TGTGCCAGCAGCTTAGGGGCTGGCGGGAGCTCCTACAATGAGCAGTTCTTC. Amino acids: CASSLGAGGSSYNEQFF.

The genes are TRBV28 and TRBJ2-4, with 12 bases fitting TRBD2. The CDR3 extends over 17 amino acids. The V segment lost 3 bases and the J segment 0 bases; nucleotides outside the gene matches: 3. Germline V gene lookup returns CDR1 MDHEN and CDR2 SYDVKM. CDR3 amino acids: CASSFSGLAGAKNIQYF. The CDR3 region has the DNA TGTGCCAGCAGTTTCTCGGGACTAGCGGGAGCCAAAAACATTCAGTACTTC.

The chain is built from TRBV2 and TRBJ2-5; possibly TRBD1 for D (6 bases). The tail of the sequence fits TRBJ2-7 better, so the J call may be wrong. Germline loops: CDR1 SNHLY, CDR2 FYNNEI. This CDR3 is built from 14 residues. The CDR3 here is CASAPGWGPNEQYF. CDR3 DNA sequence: TGTGCCAGCGCCCCCGGTTGGGGGCCCAACGAGCAGTACTTC.

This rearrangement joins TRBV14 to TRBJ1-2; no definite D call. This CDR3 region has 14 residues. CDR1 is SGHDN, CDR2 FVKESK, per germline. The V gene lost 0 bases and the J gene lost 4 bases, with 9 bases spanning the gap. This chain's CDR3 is CASSQEAVPYGYTF. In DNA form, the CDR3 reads TGTGCCAGCAGCCAAGAAGCGGTACCCTATGGCTACACCTTC.

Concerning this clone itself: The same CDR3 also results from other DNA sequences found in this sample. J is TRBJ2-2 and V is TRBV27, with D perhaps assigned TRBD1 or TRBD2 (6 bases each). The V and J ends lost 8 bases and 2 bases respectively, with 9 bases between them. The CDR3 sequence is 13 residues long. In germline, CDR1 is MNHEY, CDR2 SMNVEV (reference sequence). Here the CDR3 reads CASGGTNTGELFF. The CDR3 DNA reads TGTGCCAGCGGGGGGACAAACACCGGGGAGCTGTTTTTT.

The CDR3 loop reads CSVDEGPYYGYTF. CDR3 DNA: TGCAGCGTTGACGAGGGACCCTACTATGGCTACACCTTC. The chain uses TRBV29-1 and TRBJ1-2, with a tentative D call TRBD1 (5 bases). Germline-derived CDR1 and CDR2 are SQVTM and ANQGSEA. The CDR3 is 13 amino acids. V was pared by 3 bases and J by 3 bases, with 11 bases between.

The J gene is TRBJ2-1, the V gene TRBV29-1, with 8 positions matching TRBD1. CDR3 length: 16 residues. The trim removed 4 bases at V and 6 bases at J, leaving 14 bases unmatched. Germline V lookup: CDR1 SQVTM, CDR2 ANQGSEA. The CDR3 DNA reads TGCAGCGTTGGGGGGTCCGGGACAGGTCGGGGCAATGAGCAGTTCTTC. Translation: CSVGGSGTGRGNEQFF.

CDR3 residues: CSVGGDGPLGGYTF. The CDR3 nucleotides read TGCAGCGTCGGCGGGGACGGACCCCTAGGAGGCTACACCTTC. V gene TRBV29-1 combines with J gene TRBJ1-2; possible D gene TRBD1, 5 bases. This CDR3 spans 14 amino acids. Trimming left V 6 bases short and J 8 bases short, with 22 bases between. Germline assignment: CDR1 SQVTM and CDR2 ANQGSEA.